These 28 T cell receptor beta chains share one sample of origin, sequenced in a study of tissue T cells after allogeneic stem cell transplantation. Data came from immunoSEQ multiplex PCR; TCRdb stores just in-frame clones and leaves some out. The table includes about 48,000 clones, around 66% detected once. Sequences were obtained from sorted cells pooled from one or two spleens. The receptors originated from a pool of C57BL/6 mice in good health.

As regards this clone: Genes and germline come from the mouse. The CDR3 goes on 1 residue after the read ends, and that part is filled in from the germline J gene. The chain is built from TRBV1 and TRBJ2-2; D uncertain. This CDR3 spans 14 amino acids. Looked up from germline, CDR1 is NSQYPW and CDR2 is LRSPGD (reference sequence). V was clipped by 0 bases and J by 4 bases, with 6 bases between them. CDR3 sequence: CTCSADQATGQLYF. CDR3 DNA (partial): TGCACCTGCAGTGCAGATCAAGCCACCGGGCAGCTCTAC. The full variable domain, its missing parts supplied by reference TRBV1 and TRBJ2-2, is VTLLEQNPRWRLVPRGQAVNLRCILKNSQYPWMSWYQQDLQKQLQWLFTLRSPGDKEVKSLPGADYLATRVTDTELRLQVANMSQGRTLYCTCSADQATGQLYFGEGSKLTVL.

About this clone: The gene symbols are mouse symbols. Partial CDR3 DNA: TGTGCCAGCGGTGATGCAAGAGGGTTCTCCTATGAACAGTAC. The encoded protein is CASGDARGFSYEQY. The complete CDR3 reads CASGDARGFSYEQYF. The chain joins TRBV13-2 to TRBJ2-7; D is undetermined. From the germline J gene comes the end of the CDR3, since the read stops 1 residue before it. The CDR3 loop spans 15 amino acids. CDR1 NNHNN and CDR2 SYGAGS come from the germline V gene (reference sequence). V was pared by 0 bases and J by 0 bases, with 10 bases between.

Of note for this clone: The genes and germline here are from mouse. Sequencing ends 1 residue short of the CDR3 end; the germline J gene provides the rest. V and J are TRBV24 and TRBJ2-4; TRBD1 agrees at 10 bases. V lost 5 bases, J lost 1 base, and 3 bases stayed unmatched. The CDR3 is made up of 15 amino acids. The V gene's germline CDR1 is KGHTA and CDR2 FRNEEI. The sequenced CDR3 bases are TGTGCCAGCAGTGGGACAGGGGTGGGTCAAAACACCTTGTAC. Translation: CASSGTGVGQNTLY. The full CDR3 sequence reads CASSGTGVGQNTLYF.

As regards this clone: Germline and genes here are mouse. The CDR3 bases that were read are TGTGCTAGCAGTTTACCCCCGACTGGGGGGTACGAACAGTAC. It encodes CASSLPPTGGYEQY. The entire CDR3 sequence reads CASSLPPTGGYEQYF. The V call is TRBV29, the J call TRBJ2-7, with TRBD2 identical over 10 bases. The read comes to an end 1 residue before the CDR3 does, leaving the germline J gene to fill in the end. Germline V gene sequence: CDR1 MSHET, CDR2 SYDVDS. Unmatched junction bases numbered 8, after V lost 2 bases and J lost 7 bases. The CDR3 extends over 15 amino acids.

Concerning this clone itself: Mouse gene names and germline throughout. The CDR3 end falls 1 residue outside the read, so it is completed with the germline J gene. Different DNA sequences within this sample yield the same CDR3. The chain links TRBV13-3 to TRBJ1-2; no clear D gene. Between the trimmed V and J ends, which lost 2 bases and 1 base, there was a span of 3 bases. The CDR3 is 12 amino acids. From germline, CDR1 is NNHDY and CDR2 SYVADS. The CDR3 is CASSDRNSDYTF. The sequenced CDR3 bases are TGTGCCAGCAGTGACAGAAACTCCGACTACACC.

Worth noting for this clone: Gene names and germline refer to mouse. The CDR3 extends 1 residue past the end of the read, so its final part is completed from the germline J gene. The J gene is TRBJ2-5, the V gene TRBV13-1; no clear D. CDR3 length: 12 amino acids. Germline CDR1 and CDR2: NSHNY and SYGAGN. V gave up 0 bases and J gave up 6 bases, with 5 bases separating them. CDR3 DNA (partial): TGTGCCAGCAGTGATGCGGGGGACACCCAGTAC. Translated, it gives CASSDAGDTQY. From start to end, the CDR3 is CASSDAGDTQYF.

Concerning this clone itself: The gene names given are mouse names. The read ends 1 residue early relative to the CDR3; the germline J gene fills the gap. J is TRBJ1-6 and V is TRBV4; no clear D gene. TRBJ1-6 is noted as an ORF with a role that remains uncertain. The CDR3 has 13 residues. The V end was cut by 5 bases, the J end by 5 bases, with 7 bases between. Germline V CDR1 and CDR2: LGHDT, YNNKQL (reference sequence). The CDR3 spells CASSQRDNSPLYF. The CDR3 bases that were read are TGTGCCAGCAGCCAGAGGGATAATTCGCCCCTCTAC.

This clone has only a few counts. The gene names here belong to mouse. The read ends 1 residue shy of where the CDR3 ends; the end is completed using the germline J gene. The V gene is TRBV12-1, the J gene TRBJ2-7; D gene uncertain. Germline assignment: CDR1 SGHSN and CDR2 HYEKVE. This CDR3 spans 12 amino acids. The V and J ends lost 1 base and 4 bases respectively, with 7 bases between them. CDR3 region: CASSLPNYEQYF. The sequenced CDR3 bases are TGTGCCAGCTCTCTTCCCAATTATGAACAGTAC.

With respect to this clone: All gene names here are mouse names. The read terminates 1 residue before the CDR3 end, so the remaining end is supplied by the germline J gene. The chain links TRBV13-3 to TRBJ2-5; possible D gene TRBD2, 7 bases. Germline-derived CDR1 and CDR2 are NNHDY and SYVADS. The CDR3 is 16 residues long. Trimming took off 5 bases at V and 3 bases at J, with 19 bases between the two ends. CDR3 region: CASSRRGGREQDTQYF. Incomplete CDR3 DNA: TGTGCCAGCAGCCGCCGTGGGGGGCGAGAGCAAGACACCCAGTAC.

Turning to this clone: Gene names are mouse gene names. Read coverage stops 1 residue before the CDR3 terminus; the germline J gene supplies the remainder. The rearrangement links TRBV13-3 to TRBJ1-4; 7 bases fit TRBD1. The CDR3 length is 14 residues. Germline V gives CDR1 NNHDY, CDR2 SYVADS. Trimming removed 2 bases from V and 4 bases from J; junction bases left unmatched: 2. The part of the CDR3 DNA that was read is TGTGCCAGCAGTGAAGGGACAGTCAACGAAAGATTATTT. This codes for CASSEGTVNERLF. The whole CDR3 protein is CASSEGTVNERLFF. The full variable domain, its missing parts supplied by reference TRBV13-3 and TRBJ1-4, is EAAVTQSPRSKVAVTGGKVTLSCHQTNNHDYMYWYRQDTGHGLRLIHYSYVADSTEKGDIPDGYKASRPSQENFSLILELASLSQTAVYFCASSEGTVNERLFFGHGTKLSVL.

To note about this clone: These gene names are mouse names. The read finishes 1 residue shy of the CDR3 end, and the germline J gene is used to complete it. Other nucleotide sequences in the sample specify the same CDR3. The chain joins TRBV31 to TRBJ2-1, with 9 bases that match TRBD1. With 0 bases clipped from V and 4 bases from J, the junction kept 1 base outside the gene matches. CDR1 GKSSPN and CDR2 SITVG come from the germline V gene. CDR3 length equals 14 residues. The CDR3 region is CAWSLTGGYAEQFF. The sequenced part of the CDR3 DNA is TGTGCCTGGAGTCTGACAGGGGGGTATGCTGAGCAGTTC.

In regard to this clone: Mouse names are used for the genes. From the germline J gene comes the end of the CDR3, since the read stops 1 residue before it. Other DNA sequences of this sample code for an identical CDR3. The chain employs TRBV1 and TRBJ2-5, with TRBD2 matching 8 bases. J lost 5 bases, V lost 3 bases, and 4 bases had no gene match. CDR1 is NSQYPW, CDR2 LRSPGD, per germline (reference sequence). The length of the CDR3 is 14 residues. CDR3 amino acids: CTCSAGGARDTQYF. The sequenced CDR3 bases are TGCACCTGCAGTGCGGGGGGGGCGCGAGACACCCAGTAC.

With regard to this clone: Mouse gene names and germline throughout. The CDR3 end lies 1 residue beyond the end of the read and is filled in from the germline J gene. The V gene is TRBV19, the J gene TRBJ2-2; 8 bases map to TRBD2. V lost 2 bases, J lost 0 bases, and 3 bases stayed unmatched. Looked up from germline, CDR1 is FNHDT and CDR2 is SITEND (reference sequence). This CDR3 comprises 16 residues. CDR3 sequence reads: CASSIALGANTGQLYF. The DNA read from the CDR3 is TGTGCCAGCAGTATTGCACTGGGGGCAAACACCGGGCAGCTCTAC. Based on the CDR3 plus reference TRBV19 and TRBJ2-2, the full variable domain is GGIITQTPKFLIGQEGQKLTLKCQQNFNHDTMYWYRQDSGKGLRLIYYSITENDLQKGDLSEGYDASREKKSSFSLTVTSAQKNEMAVFLCASSIALGANTGQLYFGEGSKLTVL.

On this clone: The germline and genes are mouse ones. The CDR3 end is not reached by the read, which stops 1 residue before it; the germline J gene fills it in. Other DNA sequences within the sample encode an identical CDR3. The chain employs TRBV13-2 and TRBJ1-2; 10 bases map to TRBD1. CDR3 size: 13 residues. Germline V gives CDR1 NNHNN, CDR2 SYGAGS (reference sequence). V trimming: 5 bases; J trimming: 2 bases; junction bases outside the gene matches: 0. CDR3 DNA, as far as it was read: TGTGCCAGCGGGGGACAGGGGAACTCCGACTACACC. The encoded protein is CASGGQGNSDYT. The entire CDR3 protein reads CASGGQGNSDYTF.

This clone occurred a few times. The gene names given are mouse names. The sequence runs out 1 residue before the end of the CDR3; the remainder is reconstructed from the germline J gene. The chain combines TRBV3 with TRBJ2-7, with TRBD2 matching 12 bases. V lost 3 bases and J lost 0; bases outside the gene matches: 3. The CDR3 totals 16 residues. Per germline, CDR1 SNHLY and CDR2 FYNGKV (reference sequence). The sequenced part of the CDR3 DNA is TGTGCCAGCAGCTTGGACTGGGGGGGGAGCTCCTATGAACAGTAC. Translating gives CASSLDWGGSSYEQY. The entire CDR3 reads CASSLDWGGSSYEQYF.

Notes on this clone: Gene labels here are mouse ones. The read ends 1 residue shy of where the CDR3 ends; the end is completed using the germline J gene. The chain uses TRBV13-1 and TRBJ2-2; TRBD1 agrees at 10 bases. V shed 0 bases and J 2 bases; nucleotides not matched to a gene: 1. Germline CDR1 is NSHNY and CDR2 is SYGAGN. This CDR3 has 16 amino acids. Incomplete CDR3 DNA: TGTGCCAGCAGTGATGGGGGACAGGGGAACACCGGGCAGCTCTAC. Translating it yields CASSDGGQGNTGQLY. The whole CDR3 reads CASSDGGQGNTGQLYF.

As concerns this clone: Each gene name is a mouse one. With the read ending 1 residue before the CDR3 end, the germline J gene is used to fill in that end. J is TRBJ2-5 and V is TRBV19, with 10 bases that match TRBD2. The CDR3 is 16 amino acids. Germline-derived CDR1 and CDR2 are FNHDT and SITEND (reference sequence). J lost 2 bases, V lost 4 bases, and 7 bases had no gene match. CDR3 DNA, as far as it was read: TGTGCCAGCAGTCCTCGACTGGGGGGCCGCCAAGACACCCAGTAC. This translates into CASSPRLGGRQDTQY. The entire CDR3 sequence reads CASSPRLGGRQDTQYF.

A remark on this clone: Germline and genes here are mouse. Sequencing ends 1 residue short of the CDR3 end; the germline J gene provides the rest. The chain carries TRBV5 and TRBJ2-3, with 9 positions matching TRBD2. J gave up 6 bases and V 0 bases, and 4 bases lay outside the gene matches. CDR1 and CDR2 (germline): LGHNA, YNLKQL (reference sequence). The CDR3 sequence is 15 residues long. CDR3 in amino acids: CASSQDTDWGETLYF. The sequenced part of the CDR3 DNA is TGTGCCAGCAGCCAAGATACTGACTGGGGGGAAACGCTGTAT.

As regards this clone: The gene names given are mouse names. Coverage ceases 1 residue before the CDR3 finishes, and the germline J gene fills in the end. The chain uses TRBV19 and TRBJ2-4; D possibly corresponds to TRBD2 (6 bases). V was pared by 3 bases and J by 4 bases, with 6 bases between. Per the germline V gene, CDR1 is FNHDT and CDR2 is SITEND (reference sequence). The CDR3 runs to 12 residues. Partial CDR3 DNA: TGTGCCAGCAGTACTGGGGAAAACACCTTGTAC. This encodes CASSTGENTLY. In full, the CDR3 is CASSTGENTLYF.

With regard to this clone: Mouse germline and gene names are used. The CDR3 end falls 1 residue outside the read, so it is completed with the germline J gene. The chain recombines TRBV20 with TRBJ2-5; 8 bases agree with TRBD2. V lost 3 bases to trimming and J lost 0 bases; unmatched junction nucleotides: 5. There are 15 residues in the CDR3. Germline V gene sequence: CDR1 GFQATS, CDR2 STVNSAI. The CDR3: CGASYWGINQDTQYF. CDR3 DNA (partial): TGTGGTGCTAGCTACTGGGGGATTAACCAAGACACCCAGTAC.

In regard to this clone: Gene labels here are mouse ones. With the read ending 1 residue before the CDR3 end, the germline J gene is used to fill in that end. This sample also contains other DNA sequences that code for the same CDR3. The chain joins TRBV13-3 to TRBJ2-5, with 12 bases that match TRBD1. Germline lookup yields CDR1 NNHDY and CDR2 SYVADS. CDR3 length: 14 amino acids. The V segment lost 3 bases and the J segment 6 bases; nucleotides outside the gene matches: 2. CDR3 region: CASSGGQGADTQYF. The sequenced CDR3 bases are TGTGCCAGCAGTGGGGGACAGGGGGCGGACACCCAGTAC.

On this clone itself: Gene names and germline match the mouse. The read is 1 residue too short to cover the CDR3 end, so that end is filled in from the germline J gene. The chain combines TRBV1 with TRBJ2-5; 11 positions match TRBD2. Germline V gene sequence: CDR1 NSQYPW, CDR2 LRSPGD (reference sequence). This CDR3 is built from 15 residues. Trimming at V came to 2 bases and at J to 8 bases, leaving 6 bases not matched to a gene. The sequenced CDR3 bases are TGCACCTGCAGTGCAACTGGGGGGGCGCAGGTCACCCAGTAC. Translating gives CTCSATGGAQVTQY. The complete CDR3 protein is CTCSATGGAQVTQYF. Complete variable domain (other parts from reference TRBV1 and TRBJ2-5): VTLLEQNPRWRLVPRGQAVNLRCILKNSQYPWMSWYQQDLQKQLQWLFTLRSPGDKEVKSLPGADYLATRVTDTELRLQVANMSQGRTLYCTCSATGGAQVTQYFGPGTRLLVL.

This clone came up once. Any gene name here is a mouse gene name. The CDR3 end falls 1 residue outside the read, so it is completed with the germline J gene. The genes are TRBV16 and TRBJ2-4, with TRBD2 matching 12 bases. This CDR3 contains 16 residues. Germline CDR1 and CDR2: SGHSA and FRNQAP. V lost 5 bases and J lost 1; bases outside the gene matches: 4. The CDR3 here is CASSPRTGGGQNTLYF. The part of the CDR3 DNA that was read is TGTGCAAGCAGCCCTCGGACTGGGGGGGGTCAAAACACCTTGTAC. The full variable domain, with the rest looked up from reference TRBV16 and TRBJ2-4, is NAGVIQTPRHKVTGKGQEATLWCEPISGHSAVFWYRQTIVQGLEFLTYFRNQAPIDDSGMPKERFSAQMPNQSHSTLKIQSTQPQDSAVYLCASSPRTGGGQNTLYFGAGTRLSVL.

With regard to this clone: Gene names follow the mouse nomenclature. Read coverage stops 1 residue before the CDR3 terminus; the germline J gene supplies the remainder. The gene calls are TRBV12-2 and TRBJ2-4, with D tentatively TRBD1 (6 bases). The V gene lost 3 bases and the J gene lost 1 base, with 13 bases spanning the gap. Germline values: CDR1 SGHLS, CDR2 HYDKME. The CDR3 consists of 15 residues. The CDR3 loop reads CASSFTGRGQNTLYF. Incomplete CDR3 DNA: TGTGCCAGCTCTTTTACAGGGAGGGGTCAAAACACCTTGTAC.

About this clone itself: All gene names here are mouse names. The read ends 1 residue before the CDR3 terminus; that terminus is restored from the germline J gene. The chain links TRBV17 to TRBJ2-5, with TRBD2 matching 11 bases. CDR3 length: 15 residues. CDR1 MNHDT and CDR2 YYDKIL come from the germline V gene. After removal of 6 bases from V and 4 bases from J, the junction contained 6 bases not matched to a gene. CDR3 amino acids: CASRQLGGREDTQYF. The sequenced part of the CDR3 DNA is TGTGCTAGCAGGCAACTGGGGGGGCGCGAAGACACCCAGTAC. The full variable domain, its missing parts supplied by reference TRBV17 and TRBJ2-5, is DTTVKQNPRYKLARVGKPVNLICSQTMNHDTMYWYQKKPNQAPKLLLFYYDKILNREADTFEKFQSSRPNNSFCSLYIGSAGLEYSAMYLCASRQLGGREDTQYFGPGTRLLVL.

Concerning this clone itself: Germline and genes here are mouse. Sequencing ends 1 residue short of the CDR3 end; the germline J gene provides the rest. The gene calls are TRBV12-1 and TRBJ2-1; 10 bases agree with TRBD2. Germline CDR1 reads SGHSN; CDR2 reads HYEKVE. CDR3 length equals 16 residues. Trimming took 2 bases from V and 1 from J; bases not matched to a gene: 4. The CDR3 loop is CASSPPGLGNYAEQFF. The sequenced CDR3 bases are TGTGCCAGCTCTCCTCCGGGACTGGGGAACTATGCTGAGCAGTTC. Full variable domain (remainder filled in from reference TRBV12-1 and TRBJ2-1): DSGVVQSPRHIIKEKGGRSVLTCIPISGHSNVVWYQQTLGKELKFLIQHYEKVERDKGFLPSRFSVQQFDDYHSEMNMSALELEDSAMYFCASSPPGLGNYAEQFFGPGTRLTVL.

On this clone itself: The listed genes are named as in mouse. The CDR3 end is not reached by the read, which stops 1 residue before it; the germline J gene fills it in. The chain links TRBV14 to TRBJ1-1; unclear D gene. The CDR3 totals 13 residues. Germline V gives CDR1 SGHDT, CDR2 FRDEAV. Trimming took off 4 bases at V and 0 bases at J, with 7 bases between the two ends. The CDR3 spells CASSLSANTEVFF. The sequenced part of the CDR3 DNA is TGTGCCAGCAGTCTCAGTGCAAACACAGAAGTCTTC.

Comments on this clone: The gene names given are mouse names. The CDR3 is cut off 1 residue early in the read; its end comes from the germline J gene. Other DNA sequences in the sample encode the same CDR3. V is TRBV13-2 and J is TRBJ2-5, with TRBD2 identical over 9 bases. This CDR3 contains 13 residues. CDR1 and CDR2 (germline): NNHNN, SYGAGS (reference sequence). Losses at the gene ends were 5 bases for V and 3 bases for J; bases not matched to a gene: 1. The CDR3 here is CASGGLGQDTQYF. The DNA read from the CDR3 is TGTGCCAGCGGGGGACTGGGTCAAGACACCCAGTAC.